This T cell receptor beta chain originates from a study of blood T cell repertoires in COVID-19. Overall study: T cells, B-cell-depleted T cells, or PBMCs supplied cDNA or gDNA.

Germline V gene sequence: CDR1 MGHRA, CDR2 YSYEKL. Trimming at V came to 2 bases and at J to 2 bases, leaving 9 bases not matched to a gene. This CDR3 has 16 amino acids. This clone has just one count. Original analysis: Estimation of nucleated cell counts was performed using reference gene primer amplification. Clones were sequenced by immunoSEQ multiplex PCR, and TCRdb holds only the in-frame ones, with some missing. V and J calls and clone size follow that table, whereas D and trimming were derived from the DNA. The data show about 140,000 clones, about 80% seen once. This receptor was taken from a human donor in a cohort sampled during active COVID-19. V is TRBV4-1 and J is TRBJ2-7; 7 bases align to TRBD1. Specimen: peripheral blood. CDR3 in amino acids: CASSQPTGTAPYEQYF. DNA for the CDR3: TGCGCCAGCAGCCAACCGACCGGGACAGCTCCCTACGAGCAGTACTTC.